One sample yielded the 9 T cell receptor beta chains listed below, sequenced in a study of somatic mutations in cytotoxic T cells in rheumatoid arthritis. Data came from immunoSEQ multiplex PCR; TCRdb stores just in-frame clones and leaves some out. The sample lists about 4,200 clones, 70% to 80% occurring once. Sequencing used CD8+ T cells sorted from blood. These receptors all stem from an adult with rheumatoid arthritis.

The rearrangement uses TRBV21-1 and TRBJ2-7; TRBD2 is the table's D call, not checked against the DNA. TRBV21-1 is a documented pseudogene. CDR3 length: 16 amino acids. The CDR3 bases are TGTGCCAGCAGCAAAGGGTCGGCAGGGGAGGGCTACGAGCAGTACTTC. Amino acid sequence: CASSKGSAGEGYEQYF.

The chain employs TRBV29-1 and TRBJ1-2; D not resolved. CDR1 and CDR2 from the germline V gene are SQVTM and ANQGSEA. This CDR3 region has 12 residues. Trimming pared 7 bases from V and 5 bases from J, leaving 14 bases between. The CDR3 nucleotides are TGCAGCGCTGACTCCGAGGGTTATGGCTACACCTTC. It encodes CSADSEGYGYTF.

The V call is TRBV30, the J call TRBJ2-1; unclear D gene. Germline-derived CDR1 and CDR2 are GTSNPN and SVGIG (reference sequence). The CDR3 is made up of 11 amino acids. Trimming stripped 0 bases from V and 5 bases from J, with 2 bases between. The CDR3 here is CAWSVHNEQFF. CDR3 coding DNA: TGTGCCTGGAGTGTACACAATGAGCAGTTCTTC.

The chain is built from TRBV7-2 and TRBJ1-5; D is unresolved. Germline CDR1 and CDR2: SGHTA and FQGNSA. V lost 1 base and J lost 6, with 13 bases in between. The CDR3 consists of 15 residues. CDR3 DNA: TGTGCCAGCAGCTTAGGTGTGGCAGAACCTCAGCCCCAGCATTTT. It yields the protein CASSLGVAEPQPQHF.

This chain links TRBV27 with TRBJ2-1, with 9 bases identical to TRBD1. Germline CDR1 MNHEY, CDR2 SMNVEV (reference sequence). This CDR3 is built from 16 residues. With 0 bases clipped from V and 8 bases from J, the junction kept 8 bases outside the gene matches. The CDR3 DNA reads as TGTGCCAGCAGTTTATCGGGACAGGGTCCAGTGGATGAGCAGTTCTTC. The encoded protein is CASSLSGQGPVDEQFF.

The genes are TRBV2 and TRBJ2-1; 7 nucleotides align to TRBD1. Germline lookup yields CDR1 SNHLY and CDR2 FYNNEI. V lost 7 bases, J lost 8 bases, and 11 bases stayed unmatched. This CDR3 has 14 residues. The chain's CDR3 is CASILGQAFHEQFF. The CDR3 bases are TGTGCCAGCATTCTCGGACAGGCCTTCCATGAGCAGTTCTTC.

The chain carries TRBV19 and TRBJ1-5; TRBD1 agrees at 7 bases. Germline V CDR1 and CDR2: LNHDA, SQIVND (reference sequence). This CDR3 spans 15 amino acids. The J segment lost 4 bases and the V segment lost 6 bases, leaving 9 bases of the junction unmatched. The CDR3 here is CASRQTGSSNQPQHF. Written as DNA, the CDR3 is TGTGCCAGTAGACAGACAGGGTCCTCTAATCAGCCCCAGCATTTT.

The chain is built from TRBV2 and TRBJ1-1; D unclear. Trimming left V 4 bases short and J 0 bases short, with 12 bases between. Germline CDR1 SNHLY, CDR2 FYNNEI. This CDR3 has 15 amino acids. The CDR3 here is CASSVRPGLNTEAFF. As DNA, the CDR3 is TGTGCCAGCAGTGTTAGGCCGGGTTTGAACACTGAAGCTTTCTTT.

This chain connects TRBV6-6 to TRBJ1-2; 12 bases map to TRBD1. V dropped 5 bases and J dropped 3; count of bases not matched to a gene: 7. This CDR3 is built from 16 residues. The V gene's germline CDR1 is MNHNY and CDR2 SVGAGI (reference sequence). CDR3 DNA sequence: TGTGCCAGCAGTAACCCGGGACAGGGGGCCCACTATGGCTACACCTTC. Amino acid sequence: CASSNPGQGAHYGYTF.